This TCR beta chain was found in a study of cytomegalovirus exposure and HLA in healthy donors. This clone was found once. No antigen is known for it. The CDR3 extends over 13 amino acids. Germline V gene data show CDR1 as SGHRS and CDR2 as YFSETQ. V was cut by 3 bases and J by 0 bases, with 6 bases left in between. Regarding the study as a whole: A few chains tied to CMV proved CMV antigen-specific in vitro. Diagnosis of cytomegalovirus status made by the classifier reportedly showed high specificity and sensitivity. The dataset shows that most TCR sequences were rare, while some public TCRs occurred in many donors.

Measured with immunoSEQ multiplex PCR; TCRdb has only the in-frame clones, and not every one. Among 220,000 or so clones listed, around 87% were seen once. The chain carries TRBV5-1 and TRBJ2-5; the D gene is possibly TRBD1 (5 bases). The clonotype originates from a woman between 18 and 29 years old in good health and CMV-seropositive. Specimen: PBMCs. The CDR3 spells CASSSTDQETQYF. The CDR3 DNA is TGCGCCAGCAGCTCGACAGACCAAGAGACCCAGTACTTC.